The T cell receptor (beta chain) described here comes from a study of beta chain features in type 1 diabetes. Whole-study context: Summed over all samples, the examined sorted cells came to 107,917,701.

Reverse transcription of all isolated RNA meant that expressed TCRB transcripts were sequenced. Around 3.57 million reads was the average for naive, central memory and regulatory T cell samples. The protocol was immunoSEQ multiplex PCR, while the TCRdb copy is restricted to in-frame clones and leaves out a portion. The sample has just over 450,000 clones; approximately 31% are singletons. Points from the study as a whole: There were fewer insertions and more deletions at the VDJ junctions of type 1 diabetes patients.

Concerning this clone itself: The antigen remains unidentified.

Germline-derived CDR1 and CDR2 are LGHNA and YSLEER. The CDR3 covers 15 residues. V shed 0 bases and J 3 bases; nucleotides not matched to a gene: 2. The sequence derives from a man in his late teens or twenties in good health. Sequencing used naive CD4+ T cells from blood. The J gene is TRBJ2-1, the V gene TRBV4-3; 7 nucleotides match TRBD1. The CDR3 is CASSQDRDSYNEQFF. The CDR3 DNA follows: TGCGCCAGCAGCCAAGATCGGGACAGCTACAATGAGCAGTTCTTC.